The 16 T cell receptor beta chains in this list originate from one sample, sequenced in a study of blood T cell repertoires in COVID-19. TCRdb's copy holds only in-frame clones and misses some; the assay was immunoSEQ multiplex PCR. The sample lists around 100,000 clones, approximately 90% occurring once. Sequenced input: peripheral blood. These receptors were obtained from a human donor with active COVID-19. The donor label of this sample is uncertain.

The V gene is TRBV18, the J gene TRBJ1-1, with D perhaps TRBD1 (6 bases). Trimming shortened V by 2 bases and J by 5 bases, and 9 bases separated the two germline ends. The CDR3 totals 13 residues. Looked up from germline, CDR1 is KGHSH and CDR2 is LQKENI. The CDR3 nucleotides are TGTGCCAGCTCACCAGCAGGGGAGACTGAAGCTTTCTTT. Its protein product is CASSPAGETEAFF.

CDR3 nucleotides: TGTGCCAGCAGCTCCAGACAGACCCGGTCCCCAGATACGCAGTATTTT. Protein sequence: CASSSRQTRSPDTQYF. The chain couples TRBV7-8 to TRBJ2-3; perhaps TRBD1 as D (5 bases). The germline V and J ends were trimmed by 4 bases and 4 bases, with 18 bases remaining between them. In germline, CDR1 is SGHVS, CDR2 FQNEAQ. The CDR3 is 16 amino acids.

V gene TRBV27 combines with J gene TRBJ2-5; 7 positions agree with TRBD1. The V gene end was trimmed by 6 bases and the J gene end by 5 bases; junction bases not matched to a gene: 9. Germline CDR1 MNHEY, CDR2 SMNVEV (reference sequence). The CDR3 is 14 amino acids. In DNA, the CDR3 is TGTGCCAGCAGCGGAAGGGGGCGGTGGGAGACCCAGTACTTC. Translating gives CASSGRGRWETQYF.

V is TRBV3-1 (or the pseudogene TRBV3-2) and J is TRBJ1-1; a weak D match, TRBD1 (6 bases). V was clipped by 2 bases and J by 1 base, with 8 bases between them. The CDR3 loop spans 14 amino acids. CDR1 and CDR2 (germline): LGHDT, YNNKEL (reference sequence). The DNA of the CDR3 is TGTGCCAGCAGCCAAACACAGGGGAACACTGAAGCTTTCTTT. Amino acids: CASSQTQGNTEAFF.

In this sample, this clone turned up once. The rearrangement links TRBV7-9 to TRBJ1-5; 10 bases align to TRBD1. This CDR3 is built from 18 residues. Germline trimming cut 5 bases from V and 5 bases from J; bases unmatched to any gene: 15. Germline V gene lookup returns CDR1 SEHNR and CDR2 FQNEAQ (reference sequence). The CDR3 region has the DNA TGTGCCAGCAGCCACTACCCGGGGACAGGGGAGCATCATCAGCCCCAGCATTTT. Amino acids: CASSHYPGTGEHHQPQHF.

The sample holds one count of this clone. The rearrangement uses TRBV19 and TRBJ1-1, with D perhaps matching TRBD1 (5 bases). Per the germline V gene, CDR1 is LNHDA and CDR2 is SQIVND (reference sequence). Trimming took 0 bases from V and 8 from J, leaving 7 bases between them. The CDR3 spans 12 residues. The CDR3 sequence: CASSIETAEAFF. The DNA of the CDR3 is TGTGCCAGTAGTATAGAGACAGCAGAAGCTTTCTTT.

This chain joins TRBV7-8 and TRBJ2-3; D is possibly TRBD2 (5 bases). Germline V gives CDR1 SGHVS, CDR2 FQNEAQ. This CDR3 has 14 amino acids. Trimming left V 0 bases short and J 5 bases short, with 9 bases between. CDR3 nucleotide sequence: TGTGCCAGCAGCTTAGCAGGGAGTGGAGATACGCAGTATTTT. This codes for CASSLAGSGDTQYF.

V usage is TRBV9 and J usage is TRBJ2-3; the D gene is possibly TRBD1 (5 bases). The germline V and J ends were trimmed by 3 bases and 2 bases, with 13 bases remaining between them. Germline-derived CDR1 and CDR2 are SGDLS and YYNGEE. The CDR3 has 15 residues. The CDR3 region has the DNA TGTGCCAGCAGCGACCGACAGAGAAACACAGATACGCAGTATTTT. It codes for CASSDRQRNTDTQYF.

This chain uses TRBV24-1 with TRBJ2-3; 9 nucleotides match TRBD2. The CDR3 extends over 16 amino acids. Germline trimming cut 3 bases from V and 2 bases from J; bases unmatched to any gene: 5. Germline CDR1 is KGHDR and CDR2 is SFDVKD. CDR3 coding DNA: TGTGCCACCAGTGATCCCAGCGGGGGGCTCACAGATACGCAGTATTTT. Its protein product is CATSDPSGGLTDTQYF.

The chain employs TRBV4-1 and TRBJ1-2, with D possibly matching TRBD1 (6 bases). CDR1 and CDR2 from the germline V gene are MGHRA and YSYEKL. V lost 0 bases to trimming and J lost 0 bases, with 14 bases between them. The length of the CDR3 is 17 residues. CDR3 DNA: TGCGCCAGCAGCCAAGAAGGGGGAATGGCGGCTAACTATGGCTACACCTTC. Translating gives CASSQEGGMAANYGYTF.

The chain is built from TRBV5-4 and TRBJ2-3, with 14 bases lining up with TRBD2. The CDR3 consists of 18 residues. Germline V lookup: CDR1 SGHNT, CDR2 YYREEE (reference sequence). The V and J ends lost 4 bases and 7 bases, in that order; junction bases with no gene match: 14. Written as DNA, the CDR3 is TGTGCCAGCAGCGGAAGGACTAGCGGGGGGCTAGTCCGGTATACGCAGTATTTT. It codes for CASSGRTSGGLVRYTQYF.

The rearrangement uses TRBV18 and TRBJ1-6; TRBD1 matches at 7 bases. CDR3 size: 16 residues. Losses at the gene ends were 6 bases for V and 6 bases for J; bases not matched to a gene: 11. From germline, CDR1 is KGHSH and CDR2 LQKENI. The CDR3 here is CASSERQGRSNSPLHF. CDR3 bases: TGTGCCAGCTCGGAACGACAGGGTCGTAGTAATTCACCCCTCCACTTT.

The chain links TRBV10-1 to TRBJ2-1; 10 bases are shared with TRBD2. The germline CDR1 and CDR2 sequences are WNHNN and SYGVQD (reference sequence). With V trimmed by 0 bases and J by 4 bases, 3 bases remained unmatched. The CDR3 consists of 16 residues. The CDR3 DNA sequence: TGCGCCAGCAGTGAGTCGAAGACTAGCGGGTACAATGAGCAGTTCTTC. Translated: CASSESKTSGYNEQFF.

The genes are TRBV5-1 and TRBJ1-2; D is perhaps TRBD1 (6 bases). Deletions cut 2 bases from V and 4 bases from J, with 12 bases between. Germline V gene lookup returns CDR1 SGHRS and CDR2 YFSETQ. The CDR3 has 14 amino acids. The CDR3 spells CASSFQGSVYGYTF. The CDR3 nucleotides read TGCGCCAGCAGCTTTCAGGGGTCGGTCTATGGCTACACCTTC.

This clone was counted a single time. The rearrangement uses TRBV18 and TRBJ1-1; a weak D match, TRBD1 (5 bases). The CDR3 consists of 14 residues. V lost 2 bases to trimming and J lost 4 bases, with 11 bases between them. Germline CDR1 is KGHSH and CDR2 is LQKENI. CDR3 region: CASSPATVTTEAFF. The CDR3 DNA reads TGTGCCAGCTCACCAGCGACAGTCACCACTGAAGCTTTCTTT.

This rearrangement joins TRBV9 to TRBJ2-5; tentatively, D is TRBD2 (6 bases). The CDR3 length is 12 residues. V was shortened by 0 bases and J by 9 bases, with 9 bases between the two germline ends. CDR1 and CDR2 (germline): SGDLS, YYNGEE. Written as DNA, the CDR3 is TGTGCCAGCAGCGTAGGGGGGGAGGCCCAGTACTTC. Translating gives CASSVGGEAQYF.